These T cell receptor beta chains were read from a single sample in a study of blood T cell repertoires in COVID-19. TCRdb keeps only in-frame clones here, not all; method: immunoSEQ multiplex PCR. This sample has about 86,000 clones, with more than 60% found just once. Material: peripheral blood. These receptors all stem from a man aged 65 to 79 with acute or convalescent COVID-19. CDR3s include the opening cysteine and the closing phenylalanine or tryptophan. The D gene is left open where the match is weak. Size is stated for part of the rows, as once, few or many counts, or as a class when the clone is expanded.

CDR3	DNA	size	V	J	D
CASSVRGQGPYNEQFF	TGCGCCAGCAGTGTGAGGGGACAGGGTCCCTACAATGAGCAGTTCTTC	few	TRBV10-1	TRBJ2-1	TRBD1
CASSSSGTASNQPQHF	TGTGCCAGCTCATCTTCCGGGACAGCGAGCAATCAGCCCCAGCATTTT	.	TRBV18	TRBJ1-5	TRBD1
CASSLGQANTGELFF	TGTGCCAGCAGCCTGGGACAGGCGAACACCGGGGAGCTGTTTTTT	.	TRBV9	TRBJ2-2	TRBD1
CASSLAAGPHQPQHF	TGTGCCAGCAGCTTGGCGGCAGGGCCCCATCAGCCCCAGCATTTT	once	TRBV5-6	TRBJ1-5	.
CASSVGRGETQYF	TGTGCCAGCAGCGTAGGAAGGGGGGAGACCCAGTACTTC	.	TRBV9	TRBJ2-5	.
CASSLHVTGNTEAFF	TGTGCCAGCAGTCTCCACGTGACGGGGAACACTGAAGCTTTCTTT	.	TRBV28	TRBJ1-1	.
CASSQDLGGRLIQYF	TGTGCCAGCAGCCAAGATCTTGGAGGGAGGCTCATTCAGTACTTC	once	TRBV3-1/TRBV3-2	TRBJ2-4	.
CASSLRDRNYNEQFF	TGTGCCAGCAGCCTCCGGGACAGAAATTACAATGAGCAGTTCTTC	.	TRBV6-2/TRBV6-3	TRBJ2-1	TRBD1
CATSAPGSFQPQHF	TGTGCCACCAGTGCTCCAGGTTCGTTTCAGCCCCAGCATTTT	.	TRBV24-1	TRBJ1-5	.
CASSSTGSYYNEQFF	TGTGCCAGCAGTTCGACAGGCAGCTATTACAATGAGCAGTTCTTC	few	TRBV6-5	TRBJ2-1	.
CASSLAGGPYEQYF	TGTGCCAGCAGCCTAGCGGGGGGGCCCTACGAGCAGTACTTC	.	TRBV3-1/TRBV3-2	TRBJ2-7	TRBD2
CASTTQVFNQPQHF	TGTGCCAGTACCACACAAGTATTCAATCAGCCCCAGCATTTT	.	TRBV19	TRBJ1-5	.
CASSLLAGAYNEQFF	TGTGCCAGCAGCCTACTAGCGGGGGCATACAATGAGCAGTTCTTC	.	TRBV2	TRBJ2-1	TRBD2
CASSLSNPGGAWNEQFF	TGTGCCAGCAGTTTAAGTAACCCAGGGGGCGCTTGGAATGAGCAGTTCTTC	.	TRBV27	TRBJ2-1	TRBD1
CASSIRGGAGSNYGYTF	TGTGCCAGTAGTATTCGGGGGGGCGCGGGGTCTAACTATGGCTACACCTTC	few	TRBV19	TRBJ1-2	.
CASSALVGTAGNTIYF	TGTGCCAGCAGTGCCCTCGTGGGGACAGCAGGAAACACCATATATTTT	.	TRBV25-1	TRBJ1-3	TRBD1
CASSESGGAREQFF	TGTGCCAGCAGTGAGAGCGGGGGGGCACGTGAGCAGTTCTTC	few	TRBV2	TRBJ2-1	TRBD2
CASVGQNYGYTF	TGTGCCAGCGTGGGACAGAACTATGGCTACACCTTC	.	TRBV28	TRBJ1-2	TRBD1
CAISEAGTGELFF	TGTGCCATCAGTGAGGCGGGAACCGGGGAGCTGTTTTTT	few	TRBV10-3	TRBJ2-2	.
CASSFELSTDTQYF	TGTGCCAGCAGTTTCGAGCTTAGCACAGATACGCAGTATTTT	.	TRBV27	TRBJ2-3	.
CASSLPDRVNQPQHF	TGTGCCAGTAGTCTCCCGGACAGGGTGAATCAGCCCCAGCATTTT	.	TRBV19	TRBJ1-5	TRBD1
CASSPSTWNSPLHF	TGTGCCAGCAGTCCTTCCACATGGAATTCACCCCTCCACTTT	.	TRBV27	TRBJ1-6	.
CASSLGQDTGELFF	TGTGCCAGCAGCTTAGGCCAGGACACCGGGGAGCTGTTTTTT	few	TRBV7-9	TRBJ2-2	.
CASSAGTYNSPLHF	TGTGCCAGTAGTGCCGGGACCTATAATTCACCCCTCCACTTT	.	TRBV19	TRBJ1-6	.
CASSLWTGEDDGYTF	TGCGCCAGCAGCCTCTGGACAGGGGAGGATGATGGCTACACCTTC	.	TRBV5-1	TRBJ1-2	TRBD1
CASSLVRNTGELFF	TGTGCCAGCAGCTTAGTCAGAAACACCGGGGAGCTGTTTTTT	.	TRBV7-2	TRBJ2-2	.
CASSRGEETQYF	TGTGCCAGCTCACGGGGAGAAGAGACCCAGTACTTC	.	TRBV18	TRBJ2-5	.
CASRGGNTEAFF	TGTGCCAGCCGGGGGGGGAACACTGAAGCTTTCTTT	few	TRBV6-6	TRBJ1-1	.
CASSARGTTNEKLFF	TGTGCCAGCAGTGCCAGGGGGACAACTAATGAAAAACTGTTTTTT	.	TRBV28	TRBJ1-4	TRBD1